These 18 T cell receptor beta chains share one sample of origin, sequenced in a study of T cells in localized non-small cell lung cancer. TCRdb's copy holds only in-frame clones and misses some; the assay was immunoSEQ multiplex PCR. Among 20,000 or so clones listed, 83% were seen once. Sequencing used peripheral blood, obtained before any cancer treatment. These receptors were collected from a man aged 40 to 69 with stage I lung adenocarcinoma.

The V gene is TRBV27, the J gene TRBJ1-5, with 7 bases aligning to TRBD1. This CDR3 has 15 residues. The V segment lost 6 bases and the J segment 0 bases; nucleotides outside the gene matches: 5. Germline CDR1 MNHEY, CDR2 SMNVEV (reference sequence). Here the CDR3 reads CASRGDSYSNQPQHF. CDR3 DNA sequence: TGTGCCAGCAGGGGGGACAGTTATAGCAATCAGCCCCAGCATTTT.

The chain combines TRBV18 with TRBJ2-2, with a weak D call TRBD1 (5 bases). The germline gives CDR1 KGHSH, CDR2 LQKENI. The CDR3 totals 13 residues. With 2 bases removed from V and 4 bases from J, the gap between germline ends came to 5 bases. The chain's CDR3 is CASSPGATGELFF. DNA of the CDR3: TGTGCCAGCTCACCAGGGGCCACCGGGGAGCTGTTTTTT. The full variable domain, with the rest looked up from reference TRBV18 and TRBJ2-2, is NAGVMQNPRHLVRRRGQEARLRCSPMKGHSHVYWYRQLPEEGLKFMVYLQKENIIDESGMPKERFSAEFPKEGPSILRIQQVVRGDSAAYFCASSPGATGELFFGEGSRLTVL.

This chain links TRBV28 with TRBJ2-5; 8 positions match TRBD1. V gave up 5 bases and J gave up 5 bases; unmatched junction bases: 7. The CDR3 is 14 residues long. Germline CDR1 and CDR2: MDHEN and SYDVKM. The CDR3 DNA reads TGTGCCAGCAGTACCTCAGGGGGCTGGGAGACCCAGTACTTC. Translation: CASSTSGGWETQYF. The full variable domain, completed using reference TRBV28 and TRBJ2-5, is DVKVTQSSRYLVKRTGEKVFLECVQDMDHENMFWYRQDPGLGLRLIYFSYDVKMKEKGDIPEGYSVSREKKERFSLILESASTNQTSMYLCASSTSGGWETQYFGPGTRLLVL.

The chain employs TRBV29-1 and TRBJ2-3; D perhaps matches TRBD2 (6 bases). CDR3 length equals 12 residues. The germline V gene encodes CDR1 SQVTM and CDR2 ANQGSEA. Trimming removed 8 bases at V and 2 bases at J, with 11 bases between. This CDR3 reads CSTREATDTQYF. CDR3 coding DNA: TGCAGCACCAGGGAGGCCACAGATACGCAGTATTTT.

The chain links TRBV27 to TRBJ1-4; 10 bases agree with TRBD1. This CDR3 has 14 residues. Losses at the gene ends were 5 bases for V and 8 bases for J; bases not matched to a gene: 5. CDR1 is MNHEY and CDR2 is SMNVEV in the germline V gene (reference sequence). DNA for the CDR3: TGTGCCAGCAGTAGACAGGGGGCCAACGAAAAACTGTTTTTT. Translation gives CASSRQGANEKLFF.

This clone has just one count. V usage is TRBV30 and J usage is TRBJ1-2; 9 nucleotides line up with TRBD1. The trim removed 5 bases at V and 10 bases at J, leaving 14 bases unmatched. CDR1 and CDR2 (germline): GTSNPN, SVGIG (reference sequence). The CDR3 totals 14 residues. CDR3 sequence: CAWYRDRAKVSYTF. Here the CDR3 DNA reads TGTGCCTGGTACCGGGACAGGGCCAAAGTCTCCTACACCTTC.

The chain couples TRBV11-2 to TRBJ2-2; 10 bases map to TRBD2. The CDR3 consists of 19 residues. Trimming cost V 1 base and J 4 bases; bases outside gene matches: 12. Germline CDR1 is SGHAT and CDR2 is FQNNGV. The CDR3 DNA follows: TGTGCCAGCAGCTTAGGGACTAGCGGCACGAGAGTTGGCACCGGGGAGCTGTTTTTT. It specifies CASSLGTSGTRVGTGELFF.

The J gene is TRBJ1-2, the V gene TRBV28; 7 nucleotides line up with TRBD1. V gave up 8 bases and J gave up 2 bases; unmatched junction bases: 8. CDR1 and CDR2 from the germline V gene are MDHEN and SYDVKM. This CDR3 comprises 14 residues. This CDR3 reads CASSVQGMNYGYTF. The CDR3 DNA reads TGTGCCAGCTCCGTACAGGGGATGAACTATGGCTACACCTTC.

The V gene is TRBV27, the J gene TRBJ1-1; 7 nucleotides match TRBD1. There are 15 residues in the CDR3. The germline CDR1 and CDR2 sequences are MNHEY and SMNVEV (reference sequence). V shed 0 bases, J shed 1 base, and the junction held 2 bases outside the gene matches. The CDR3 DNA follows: TGTGCCAGCAGTTTATCGAGGGGGCGGAACACTGAAGCTTTCTTT. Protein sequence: CASSLSRGRNTEAFF.

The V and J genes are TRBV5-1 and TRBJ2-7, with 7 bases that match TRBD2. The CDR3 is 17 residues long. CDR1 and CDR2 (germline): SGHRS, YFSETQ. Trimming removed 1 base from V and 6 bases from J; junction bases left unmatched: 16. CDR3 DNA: TGCGCCAGCAGCTTGAGTGGCAGATGGGGAGGGAATGCCGAGCAGTACTTC. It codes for CASSLSGRWGGNAEQYF.

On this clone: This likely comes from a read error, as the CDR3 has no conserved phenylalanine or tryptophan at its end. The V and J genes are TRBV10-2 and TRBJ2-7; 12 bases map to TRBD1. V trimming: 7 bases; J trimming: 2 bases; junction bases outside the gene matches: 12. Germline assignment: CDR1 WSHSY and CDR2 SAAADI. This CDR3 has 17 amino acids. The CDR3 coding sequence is TGCGCCAGCAACCCAAAGGGGACAGGGGGCGTTCCCTACGAGCAGTACCTC. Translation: CASNPKGTGGVPYEQYL.

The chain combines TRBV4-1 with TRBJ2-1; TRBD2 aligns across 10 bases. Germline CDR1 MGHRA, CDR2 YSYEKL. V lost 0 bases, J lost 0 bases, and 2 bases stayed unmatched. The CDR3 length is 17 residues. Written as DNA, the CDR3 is TGCGCCAGCAGCCAAGATAGGACTAGCGGCTCCTACAATGAGCAGTTCTTC. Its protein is CASSQDRTSGSYNEQFF.

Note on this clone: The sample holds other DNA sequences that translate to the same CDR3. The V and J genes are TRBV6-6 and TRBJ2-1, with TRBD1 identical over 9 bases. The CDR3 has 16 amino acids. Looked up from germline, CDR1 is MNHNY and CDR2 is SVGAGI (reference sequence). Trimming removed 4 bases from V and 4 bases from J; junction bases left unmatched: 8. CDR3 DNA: TGTGCCAGCAGTTCAACGGACAGGGGAACTTACAATGAGCAGTTCTTC. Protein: CASSSTDRGTYNEQFF.

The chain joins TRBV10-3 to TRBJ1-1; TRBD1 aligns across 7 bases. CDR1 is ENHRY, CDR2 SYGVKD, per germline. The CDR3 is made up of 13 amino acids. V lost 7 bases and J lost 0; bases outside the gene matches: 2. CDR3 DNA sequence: TGTGCCATCACAGGGGGTCTGAACACTGAAGCTTTCTTT. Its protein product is CAITGGLNTEAFF.

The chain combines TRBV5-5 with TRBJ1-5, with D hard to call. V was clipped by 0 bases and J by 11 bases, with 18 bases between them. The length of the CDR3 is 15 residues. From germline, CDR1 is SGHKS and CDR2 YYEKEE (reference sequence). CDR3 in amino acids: CASSLDWTPDLSQHF. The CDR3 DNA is TGTGCCAGCAGCTTGGATTGGACTCCTGACTTGTCCCAGCATTTT.

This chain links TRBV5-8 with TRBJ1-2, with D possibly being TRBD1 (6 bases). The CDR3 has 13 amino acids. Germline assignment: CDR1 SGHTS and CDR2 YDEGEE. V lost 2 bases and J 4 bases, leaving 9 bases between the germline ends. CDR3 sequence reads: CASSFEGGYGYTF. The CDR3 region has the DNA TGTGCCAGCAGCTTCGAGGGGGGCTATGGCTACACCTTC. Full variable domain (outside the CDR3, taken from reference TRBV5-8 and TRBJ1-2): EAGVTQSPTHLIKTRGQQATLRCSPISGHTSVYWYQQALGLGLQFLLWYDEGEERNRGNFPPRFSGRQFPNYSSELNVNALELEDSALYLCASSFEGGYGYTFGSGTRLTVV.

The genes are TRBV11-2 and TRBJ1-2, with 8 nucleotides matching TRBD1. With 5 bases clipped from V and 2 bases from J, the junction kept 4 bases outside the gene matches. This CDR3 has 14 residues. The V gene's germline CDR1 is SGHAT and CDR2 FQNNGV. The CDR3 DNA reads TGTGCCAGCAGCCGCGGGACAGGAAACTATGGCTACACCTTC. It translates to CASSRGTGNYGYTF. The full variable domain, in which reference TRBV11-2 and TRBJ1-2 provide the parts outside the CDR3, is EAGVAQSPRYKIIEKRQSVAFWCNPISGHATLYWYQQILGQGPKLLIQFQNNGVVDDSQLPKDRFSAERLKGVDSTLKIQPAKLEDSAVYLCASSRGTGNYGYTFGSGTRLTVV.

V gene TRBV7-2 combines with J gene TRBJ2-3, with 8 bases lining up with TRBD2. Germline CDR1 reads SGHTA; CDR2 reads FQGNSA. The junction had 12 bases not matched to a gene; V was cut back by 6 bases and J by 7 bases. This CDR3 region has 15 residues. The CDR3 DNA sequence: TGTGCCAGCAGTAACCCCGGGGGGGCCGCCTATACGCAGTATTTT. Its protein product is CASSNPGGAAYTQYF.